This T cell receptor (beta chain) was obtained from a study of a mutant IDH1 vaccine in newly diagnosed glioma. Study background: The initiation of vaccination occurred 4-6 weeks after radiotherapy alone, or with temozolomide cycles. Patients' prior therapy spanned radiotherapy, temozolomide, or both; most underwent both. Males made up approximately 60% and females about 38% of treated patients, whose mean age was about 40 years. Findings and caveats of the study: Of all patients, about 94% showed vaccine-induced immune responses.

CDR1 is SQVTM, CDR2 ANQGSEA, per germline. V lost 5 bases, J lost 8 bases, and 12 bases lay in between. The CDR3 totals 11 residues. Described time point: week 23, last vaccination. The investigators gave 300 ug of mutant IDH1 20-mer peptide in each vaccine dose, together with topical imiquimod. This table comes from immunoSEQ multiplex PCR, and its TCRdb copy is limited to in-frame clones, with some not included. The sample carries 60,000 to 85,000 clones, approximately 85% recorded once. Turning to this clone: Antigen: not known.

The chain recombines TRBV29-1 with TRBJ1-2, with D possibly matching TRBD1 (5 bases). This TCR was sampled from a woman aged 45-59 years with glioma. This sample comprised PBMCs, obtained from a glioma patient whose treatment included an IDH1 peptide vaccine. The CDR3 nucleotides read TGCAGCGTTTCAGACAGTTGGGGCTACACCTTC. Translated: CSVSDSWGYTF. Variable domain in full (rest from reference TRBV29-1 and TRBJ1-2): SAVISQKPSRDICQRGTSLTIQCQVDSQVTMMFWYRQQPGQSLTLIATANQGSEATYESGFVIDKFPISRPNLTFSTLTVSNMSPEDSSIYLCSVSDSWGYTFGSGTRLTVV.